This passage covers 30 T cell receptor beta chains from one sample sequenced in a study of cytomegalovirus exposure and HLA in healthy donors. It was with 60 Vbeta and 13 Jbeta primers that the PCR ran. TCRdb's table, derived via immunoSEQ multiplex PCR, lists solely in-frame clones and lacks some. The sample records approximately 170,000 clones, 70% to 90% being singletons. Sequencing used PBMCs. The source is a man aged 30 to 45 in good health and CMV-seropositive.

This chain uses TRBV13 with TRBJ2-7, with 7 nucleotides matching TRBD1. Germline V lookup: CDR1 PRHDT, CDR2 FYEKMQ (reference sequence). CDR3 length: 15 residues. V shed 5 bases and J 5 bases; nucleotides not matched to a gene: 12. The CDR3 DNA is TGTGCCAGCAGCCGCCGGACAGGTAGCTTGCACGAGCAGTACTTC. It is translated as CASSRRTGSLHEQYF.

V and J are TRBV5-1 and TRBJ2-7; TRBD2 agrees at 13 bases. CDR3 size: 14 residues. CDR1 is SGHRS and CDR2 is YFSETQ in the germline V gene. Unmatched junction bases numbered 5, after V lost 4 bases and J lost 7 bases. The CDR3 protein is CASSTGLAGVEQYF. In DNA, the CDR3 is TGCGCCAGCAGCACCGGACTAGCGGGAGTTGAGCAGTACTTC.

The rearrangement uses TRBV10-3 and TRBJ1-2; weak D call: TRBD1 (5 bases). The CDR3 has 13 residues. The V and J ends lost 9 bases and 0 bases respectively, with 11 bases between them. Germline CDR1 is ENHRY and CDR2 is SYGVKD. The CDR3 reads CAIRQPPNYGYTF. The CDR3 DNA sequence: TGTGCCATACGACAGCCACCTAACTATGGCTACACCTTC.

This clone was detected once. The rearrangement joins TRBV7-2 to TRBJ2-1, with 8 bases identical to TRBD2. V shed 2 bases and J 9 bases; nucleotides not matched to a gene: 9. In germline, CDR1 is SGHTA, CDR2 FQGNSA. The CDR3 spans 15 residues. The CDR3 sequence is CASSLSGSLWSEQFF. Here the CDR3 DNA reads TGTGCCAGCAGCTTAAGCGGGAGTCTTTGGAGTGAGCAGTTCTTC. The variable domain in full, with the rest retrieved from reference TRBV7-2 and TRBJ2-1, is GAGVSQSPSNKVTEKGKDVELRCDPISGHTALYWYRQSLGQGLEFLIYFQGNSAPDKSGLPSDRFSAERTGGSVSTLTIQRTQQEDSAVYLCASSLSGSLWSEQFFGPGTRLTVL.

The chain employs TRBV18 and TRBJ1-1; 9 bases match TRBD1. V lost 3 bases, J lost 3 bases, and 11 bases stayed unmatched. Germline lookup yields CDR1 KGHSH and CDR2 LQKENI. The length of the CDR3 is 17 residues. The CDR3 is CASSPQQTGGRDTEAFF. DNA for the CDR3: TGTGCCAGCTCACCTCAACAAACAGGGGGCAGGGACACTGAAGCTTTCTTT.

This chain connects TRBV27 to TRBJ2-2; D not certain. The CDR3 runs 12 residues. CDR1 and CDR2 from the germline V gene are MNHEY and SMNVEV (reference sequence). V lost 4 bases and J 4 bases, leaving 4 bases between the germline ends. In DNA, the CDR3 is TGTGCCAGCAGTTCCTTCACCGGGGAGCTGTTTTTT. Translating it yields CASSSFTGELFF.

J is TRBJ2-7 and V is TRBV21-1; the table's D gene call, TRBD1, was not cross checked with the DNA. TRBV21-1 is termed a pseudogene. The CDR3 spans 17 residues. The CDR3 loop reads CASSKAWTGLNSYEQYV. CDR3 DNA: TGTGCCAGCAGCAAAGCGTGGACAGGTTTGAACTCCTACGAGCAGTACGTC.

The rearrangement uses TRBV7-9 and TRBJ1-1; D may be TRBD1 (5 bases). The CDR3 consists of 15 residues. The germline gives CDR1 SEHNR, CDR2 FQNEAQ (reference sequence). V was cut by 7 bases and J by 0 bases, with 15 bases left in between. The CDR3 coding sequence is TGTGCCAGCACCCTTGTGACAGTTTTGAACACTGAAGCTTTCTTT. Translated: CASTLVTVLNTEAFF. The complete variable domain, with remaining parts taken from reference TRBV7-9 and TRBJ1-1, reads DTGVSQNPRHKITKRGQNVTFRCDPISEHNRLYWYRQTLGQGPEFLTYFQNEAQLEKSRLLSDRFSAERPKGSFSTLEIQRTEQGDSAMYLCASTLVTVLNTEAFFGQGTRLTVV.

This chain uses TRBV6-5 with TRBJ2-5, with 8 bases that match TRBD1. Trimming cost V 7 bases and J 5 bases; bases outside gene matches: 9. The germline V gene encodes CDR1 MNHEY and CDR2 SVGAGI. The CDR3 covers 14 residues. The DNA of the CDR3 is TGTGCCAGCAAACCGGGACAGGTGTCGGAGACCCAGTACTTC. Translating it yields CASKPGQVSETQYF.

V and J are TRBV7-2 and TRBJ2-7; 9 nucleotides align to TRBD2. Germline loops: CDR1 SGHTA, CDR2 FQGNSA. V was clipped by 3 bases and J by 3 bases; unmatched bases: 6. The CDR3 runs to 15 residues. This CDR3 reads CASSFVSGSYYEQYF. CDR3 nucleotides: TGTGCCAGCAGCTTTGTTAGCGGGAGTTACTACGAGCAGTACTTC.

This clone was observed a handful of times. The gene calls are TRBV5-6 and TRBJ1-2, with 9 bases matching TRBD1. The CDR3 runs to 16 residues. After removal of 3 bases from V and 2 bases from J, the junction contained 8 bases not matched to a gene. Germline assignment: CDR1 SGHDT and CDR2 YYEEEE. The DNA for the CDR3 is TGTGCCAGCAGCTCACTTGGACAGGGGCTAAACTATGGCTACACCTTC. Translating it yields CASSSLGQGLNYGYTF. The entire variable domain, with the rest obtained from reference TRBV5-6 and TRBJ1-2, is as follows: DAGVTQSPTHLIKTRGQQVTLRCSPKSGHDTVSWYQQALGQGPQFIFQYYEEEERQRGNFPDRFSGHQFPNYSSELNVNALLLGDSALYLCASSSLGQGLNYGYTFGSGTRLTVV.

This chain joins TRBV19 and TRBJ2-1, with D possibly TRBD2 on 5 matching bases. Per the germline V gene, CDR1 is LNHDA and CDR2 is SQIVND (reference sequence). This CDR3 comprises 14 residues. Trimming left V 7 bases short and J 0 bases short, with 10 bases between. CDR3 protein: CASIPGSSYNEQFF. The CDR3 nucleotides read TGTGCCAGTATCCCGGGAAGCTCCTACAATGAGCAGTTCTTC.

This clone has a single count. The chain couples TRBV13 to TRBJ1-5, with 12 bases identical to TRBD1. The CDR3 runs 14 residues. Germline V lookup: CDR1 PRHDT, CDR2 FYEKMQ (reference sequence). Germline trimming cut 3 bases from V and 8 bases from J; bases unmatched to any gene: 2. CDR3 bases: TGTGCCAGCAGCTTGGGGACAGGGGGCGAGCCCCAGCATTTT. Its protein is CASSLGTGGEPQHF.

The rearrangement links TRBV2 to TRBJ2-7; TRBD2 matches at 8 bases. This CDR3 is built from 12 residues. With 6 bases clipped from V and 2 bases from J, the junction kept 0 bases outside the gene matches. Germline CDR1 and CDR2: SNHLY and FYNNEI. In DNA form, the CDR3 reads TGTGCCAGCAGCGGGGGGGCCTACGAGCAGTACTTC. Translation gives CASSGGAYEQYF.

This clone was picked up one time. The chain has TRBV6-1 and TRBJ1-2, with D possibly matching TRBD1 (6 bases). V was shortened by 4 bases and J by 6 bases, with 9 bases between the two germline ends. The V gene's germline CDR1 is MNHNS and CDR2 SASEGT. The CDR3 has 12 residues. The DNA for the CDR3 is TGTGCCAGCAGTGCGACAGGCGATGGCTACACCTTC. Translation gives CASSATGDGYTF.

CDR3 residues: CASSLVGGVGELFF. In nucleotides, the CDR3 is TGTGCCAGCAGCTTAGTGGGCGGGGTCGGGGAGCTGTTTTTT. The chain links TRBV7-6 to TRBJ2-2, with D perhaps matching TRBD2 (6 bases). Germline values: CDR1 SGHVS, CDR2 FNYEAQ. V lost 1 base to trimming and J lost 7 bases, with 10 bases between them. The CDR3 sequence is 14 residues long.

Only one count was recorded for this clone. The V and J genes are TRBV7-2 and TRBJ2-7; the D gene is possibly TRBD2 (6 bases). Germline V gene data show CDR1 as SGHTA and CDR2 as FQGNSA. V lost 5 bases and J lost 0, with 17 bases in between. CDR3 size: 16 residues. CDR3 sequence (DNA): TGTGCCAGCAGCCACCCTAGCGAACCAAACTCCTACGAGCAGTACTTC. Translation gives CASSHPSEPNSYEQYF.

This clone appeared once. V usage is TRBV9 and J usage is TRBJ2-5, with 10 bases lining up with TRBD1. The CDR3 extends over 16 amino acids. Germline trimming cut 0 bases from V and 6 bases from J; bases unmatched to any gene: 8. Germline-derived CDR1 and CDR2 are SGDLS and YYNGEE. The CDR3 region has the DNA TGTGCCAGCAGCGTAGCTGGCGGACAGGGGGTAAAGACCCAGTACTTC. Translated, it gives CASSVAGGQGVKTQYF.

The CDR3 sequence: CASSPTGSYEQYV. DNA for the CDR3: TGTGCCAGCAGCCCCACAGGATCCTACGAGCAGTACGTC. The chain links TRBV6-5 to TRBJ2-7, with D perhaps TRBD1 (5 bases). Deletions cut 6 bases from V and 1 base from J, with 10 bases between. Germline CDR1 reads MNHEY; CDR2 reads SVGAGI. This CDR3 is built from 13 residues.

The chain carries TRBV2 and TRBJ2-2; D is ambiguous. The germline V gene has CDR1 SNHLY and CDR2 FYNNEI. CDR3 length: 15 residues. V was shortened by 1 base and J by 1 base, with 7 bases between the two germline ends. CDR3 nucleotide sequence: TGTGCCAGCAGTGAAGTCGGTAGGAACACCGGGGAGCTGTTTTTT. It is translated as CASSEVGRNTGELFF.

The chain has TRBV27 and TRBJ2-1, with D uncertain. The CDR3 is made up of 15 amino acids. Trimming left V 1 base short and J 2 bases short, with 9 bases between. Germline lookup yields CDR1 MNHEY and CDR2 SMNVEV (reference sequence). The CDR3 here is CASSLLAVAYNEQFF. The CDR3, as DNA: TGTGCCAGCAGTTTATTGGCGGTAGCCTACAATGAGCAGTTCTTC.

About this clone itself: The sample has other DNA sequences that encode this CDR3 too. The chain combines TRBV6-1 with TRBJ1-3, with TRBD1 identical over 8 bases. This CDR3 comprises 16 residues. Looked up from germline, CDR1 is MNHNS and CDR2 is SASEGT. The junction had 5 bases not matched to a gene; V was cut back by 4 bases and J by 0 bases. DNA of the CDR3: TGTGCCAGCAGTGGAAGGACAGGGTCCTCTGGAAACACCATATATTTT. Translated, it gives CASSGRTGSSGNTIYF.

This chain uses TRBV19 with TRBJ1-5, with D unresolved. This CDR3 spans 12 amino acids. CDR1 and CDR2 from the germline V gene are LNHDA and SQIVND (reference sequence). V was pared by 3 bases and J by 6 bases, with 6 bases between. DNA of the CDR3: TGTGCCAGTAGTATCAGTTTTCAGCCCCAGCATTTT. It translates to CASSISFQPQHF.

As for this clone: One end of the junction is discordant with germline, which a read error may explain. The genes are TRBV28 and TRBJ2-2; D perhaps matches TRBD1 (6 bases). The CDR3 sequence is 17 residues long. CDR1 is MDHEN, CDR2 SYDVKM, per germline. CDR3 nucleotide sequence: TGTGCCAGCACCACGCCCACCAGGGGAACGAAGACCGGGGAGCTGTTTTTT. Encoded protein: CASTTPTRGTKTGELFF.

The chain employs TRBV9 and TRBJ1-2; D is perhaps TRBD1 (6 bases). Per germline, CDR1 SGDLS and CDR2 YYNGEE. CDR3 length equals 13 residues. V was pared by 3 bases and J by 4 bases, with 10 bases between. The CDR3 loop reads CASSGGLLYGYTF. CDR3 in DNA: TGTGCCAGCAGCGGGGGGCTCCTCTATGGCTACACCTTC. The complete variable domain, with remaining parts taken from reference TRBV9 and TRBJ1-2, reads DSGVTQTPKHLITATGQRVTLRCSPRSGDLSVYWYQQSLDQGLQFLIQYYNGEERAKGNILERFSAQQFPDLHSELNLSSLELGDSALYFCASSGGLLYGYTFGSGTRLTVV.

The genes are TRBV5-1 and TRBJ2-3; 8 bases map to TRBD1. The trim removed 2 bases at V and 4 bases at J, leaving 0 bases unmatched. The germline CDR1 and CDR2 sequences are SGHRS and YFSETQ. This CDR3 is 13 amino acids long. CDR3 amino acids: CASSLQGADTQYF. The CDR3 DNA sequence: TGCGCCAGCAGCTTACAGGGGGCAGATACGCAGTATTTT.

This clone has only one observation. Here the CDR3 reads CASSVLAGGSGQETQYF. CDR3 DNA: TGTGCCAGCAGCGTTCTAGCGGGAGGGAGTGGGCAAGAGACCCAGTACTTC. The rearrangement joins TRBV9 to TRBJ2-5, with 12 bases lining up with TRBD2. Germline loops: CDR1 SGDLS, CDR2 YYNGEE. Trimming removed 2 bases from V and 2 bases from J; junction bases left unmatched: 7. The CDR3 totals 17 residues. The full variable domain, its missing parts supplied by reference TRBV9 and TRBJ2-5, is DSGVTQTPKHLITATGQRVTLRCSPRSGDLSVYWYQQSLDQGLQFLIQYYNGEERAKGNILERFSAQQFPDLHSELNLSSLELGDSALYFCASSVLAGGSGQETQYFGPGTRLLVL.

J is TRBJ1-1 and V is TRBV18; weak D call: TRBD1 (5 bases). The CDR3 is made up of 16 amino acids. V lost 3 bases to trimming and J lost 1 base, with 15 bases between them. From germline, CDR1 is KGHSH and CDR2 LQKENI. DNA of the CDR3: TGTGCCAGCTCACCGGACCCCCCGGGGGGGAACACTGAAGCTTTCTTT. Protein sequence: CASSPDPPGGNTEAFF. Using reference TRBV18 and TRBJ1-1 for the parts outside the CDR3, the full variable domain is NAGVMQNPRHLVRRRGQEARLRCSPMKGHSHVYWYRQLPEEGLKFMVYLQKENIIDESGMPKERFSAEFPKEGPSILRIQQVVRGDSAAYFCASSPDPPGGNTEAFFGQGTRLTVV.

The V gene is TRBV11-1, the J gene TRBJ2-2, with 9 nucleotides matching TRBD1. V trimming: 5 bases; J trimming: 1 base; junction bases outside the gene matches: 11. The length of the CDR3 is 18 residues. Germline V gene sequence: CDR1 SGHAT, CDR2 FQDESV (reference sequence). In nucleotides, the CDR3 is TGTGCCAGCAGCCATAACAGGGGGCTGAAGATGAACACCGGGGAGCTGTTTTTT. This sequence encodes CASSHNRGLKMNTGELFF.

The chain is built from TRBV2 and TRBJ1-1; D might be TRBD1 (5 bases). V lost 5 bases to trimming and J lost 5 bases, with 12 bases between them. Germline loops: CDR1 SNHLY, CDR2 FYNNEI. The CDR3 extends over 13 amino acids. In DNA, the CDR3 is TGTGCCAGCAGTTCCGGGGGAATTACTGAAGCTTTCTTT. Translating gives CASSSGGITEAFF.